The clone carrying this T cell receptor beta chain has only a few counts. Per the germline V gene, CDR1 is SNHLY and CDR2 is FYNNEI. With 6 bases clipped from V and 5 bases from J, the junction kept 9 bases outside the gene matches. The CDR3 loop spans 15 amino acids. Unique molecular identifiers were incorporated into the prepared TCRbeta library. TCRdb redid the calling of the PCR reads with MiXCR, one entry per CDR3 protein. The table has approximately 270,000 distinct CDR3 sequences, 9.9% seen once. The record originates from a study of T-cell reconstitution after alpha-beta-depleted transplantation in children.

This chain joins TRBV2 and TRBJ2-2, with TRBD2 matching 7 bases. The clonotype originates from a human donor who donated a stem cell graft to a child with SCID. The sequences come from PBMCs from the stem cell graft donor, collected from the stem cell graft. CDR3 sequence (DNA): TGTGCCAGCAGCCTGAAACCGGGGGGAACCGGGGAGCTGTTTTTT. Translated: CASSLKPGGTGELFF.